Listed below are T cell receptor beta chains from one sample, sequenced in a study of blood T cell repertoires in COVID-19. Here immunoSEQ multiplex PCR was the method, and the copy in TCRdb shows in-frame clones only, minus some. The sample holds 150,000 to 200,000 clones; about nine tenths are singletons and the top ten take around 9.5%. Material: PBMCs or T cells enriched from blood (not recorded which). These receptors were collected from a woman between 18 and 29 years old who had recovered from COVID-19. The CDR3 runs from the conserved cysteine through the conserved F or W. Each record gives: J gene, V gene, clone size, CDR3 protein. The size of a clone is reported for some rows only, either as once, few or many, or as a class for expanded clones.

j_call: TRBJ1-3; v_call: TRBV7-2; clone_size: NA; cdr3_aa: CASSLAGGLAPGNTIYF
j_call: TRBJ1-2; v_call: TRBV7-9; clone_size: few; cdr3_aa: CASSLVGTGENGYTF
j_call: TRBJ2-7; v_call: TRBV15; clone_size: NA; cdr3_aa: CATSRIGLAREQYF
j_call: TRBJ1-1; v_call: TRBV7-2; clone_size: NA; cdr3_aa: CASSAGTVNTEAFF
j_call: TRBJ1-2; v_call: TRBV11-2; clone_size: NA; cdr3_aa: CASSRGHSYGYTF
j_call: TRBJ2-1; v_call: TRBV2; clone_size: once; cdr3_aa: CASRGDFSYNEQFF
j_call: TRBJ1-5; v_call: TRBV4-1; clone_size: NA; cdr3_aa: CASSLTGTHGNQPQHF
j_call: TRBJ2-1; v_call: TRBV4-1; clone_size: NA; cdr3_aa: CASRGSSYNEQFF
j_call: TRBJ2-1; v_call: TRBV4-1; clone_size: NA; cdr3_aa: CASSQGAGGVYNEQFF
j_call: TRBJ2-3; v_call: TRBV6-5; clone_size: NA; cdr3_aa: CASRDSGTDTQYF
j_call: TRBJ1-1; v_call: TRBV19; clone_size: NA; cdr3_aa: CASSTQTGSVAFF
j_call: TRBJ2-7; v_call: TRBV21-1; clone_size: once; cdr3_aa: CASSKLVRPGNYEQYF
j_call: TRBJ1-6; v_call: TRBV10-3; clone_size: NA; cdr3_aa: CAISQQGTDSPLHF
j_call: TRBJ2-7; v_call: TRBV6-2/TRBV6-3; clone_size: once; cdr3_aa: CASSYPFDRASYEQYF
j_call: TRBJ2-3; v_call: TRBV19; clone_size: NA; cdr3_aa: CASRTMGGATGDTQYF
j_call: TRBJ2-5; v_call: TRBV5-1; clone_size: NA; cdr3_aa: CASSEMLAVQETQYF
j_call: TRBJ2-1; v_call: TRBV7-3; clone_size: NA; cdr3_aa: CASSPDGSGSYNEQFF
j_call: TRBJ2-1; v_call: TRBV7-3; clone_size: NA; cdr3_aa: CASSLLAGDQNEQFF
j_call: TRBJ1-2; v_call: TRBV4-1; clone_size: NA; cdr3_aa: CASSQENRVFYGYTF
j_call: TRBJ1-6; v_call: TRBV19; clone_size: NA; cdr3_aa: CASSISLDRGLSPLHF
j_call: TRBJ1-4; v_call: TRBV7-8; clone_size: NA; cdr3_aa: CASSPRRTGNEKLFF
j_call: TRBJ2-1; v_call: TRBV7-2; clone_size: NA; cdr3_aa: CASSFRSIAGNEQFF
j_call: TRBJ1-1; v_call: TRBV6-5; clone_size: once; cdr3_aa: CASSYPPGETEAFF
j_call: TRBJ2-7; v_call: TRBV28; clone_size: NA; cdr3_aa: CASRDEGYEQYF
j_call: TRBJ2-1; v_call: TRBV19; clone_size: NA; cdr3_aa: CATQRTGGIDEQFF
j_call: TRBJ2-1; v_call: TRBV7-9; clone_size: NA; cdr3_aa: CASSPRTGLDNEQFF
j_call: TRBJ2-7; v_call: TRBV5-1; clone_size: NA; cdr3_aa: CASSPGDSSYEQYF
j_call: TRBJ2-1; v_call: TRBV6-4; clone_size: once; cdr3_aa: CASSEGEEYEQFF
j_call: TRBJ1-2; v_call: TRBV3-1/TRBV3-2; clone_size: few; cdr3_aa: CASSQGRQDGYTF
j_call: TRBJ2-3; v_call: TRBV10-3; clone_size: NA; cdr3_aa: CASEGHSTDTQYF
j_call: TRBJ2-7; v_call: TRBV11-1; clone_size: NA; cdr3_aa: CASSLQGVGSSYEQYF
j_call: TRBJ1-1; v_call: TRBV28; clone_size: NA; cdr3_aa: CASSLDRGTEAFF
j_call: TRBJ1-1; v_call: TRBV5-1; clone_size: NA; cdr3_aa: CASSLGSRVGNTEAFF
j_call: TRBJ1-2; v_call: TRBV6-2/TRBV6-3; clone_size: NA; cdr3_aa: CASSSPGGGRYSRYTF
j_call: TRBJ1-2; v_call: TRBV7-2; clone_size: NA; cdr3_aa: CASRATVNYGYTF